The source of this TCR beta chain is a study of response to subunit inactivated influenza vaccine. Study-level points and caveats: The authors suggested that few new T cells are recruited per seasonal influenza vaccination.

MiXCR, applied by TCRdb to the RT-PCR reads, yields one record per CDR3 protein. The data contain 450,000 to 500,000 distinct CDR3 sequences, around 9.9% of them singletons. CDR3 length: 13 residues. V trimming: 1 base; J trimming: 6 bases; junction bases outside the gene matches: 0. As concerns this clonotype: As yet, its antigen is unknown.

The source material was PBMCs from blood, sampled roughly 48 days after vaccination. The J gene is TRBJ2-7, the V gene TRBV12-3 or TRBV12-4; 10 nucleotides agree with TRBD1. This receptor was obtained from a man in his forties or fifties who received an inactivated influenza vaccine. The CDR3 DNA is TGTGCCAGCAGTTTAGGACAGGGGGCCGAGCAGTACTTC. This codes for CASSLGQGAEQYF.